Listed below are T cell receptor beta chains from one sample, sequenced in a study of T cells in Graves' hyperthyroidism and ophthalmopathy. MiXCR, applied by TCRdb to the multiplex PCR reads, yields one record per CDR3 protein. The profile shows some 400,000 distinct CDR3 sequences, roughly 14% of them singletons. The sample taken for sequencing was blood. These receptors were taken from a woman in her sixties with Graves' hyperthyroidism. CDR3s include the opening cysteine and the closing phenylalanine or tryptophan. The order of the fields is D gene, J gene, clone size, V gene, CDR3 protein, CDR3 DNA. D genes are given only for firm matches. A clone size is listed for some rows: how often the clone was seen (once, few, many), or a class if it is expanded.

>NA|TRBJ2-7|many|TRBV3-1
CASQLQRTSGEQYF
TGTGCCAGCCAGCTCCAGCGGACTTCGGGCGAGCAGTACTTC
>TRBD1|TRBJ1-2|many|TRBV27
CASSGTGSRGYTF
TGTGCCAGCAGTGGGACAGGGAGTAGGGGCTACACCTTC
>TRBD2|TRBJ2-2|NA|TRBV7-9
CASTLLAGGTGELFF
TGTGCCAGCACCCTACTAGCGGGAGGAACCGGGGAGCTGTTTTTT
>TRBD1|TRBJ2-1|many|TRBV6-1
CASREPGGNEQFF
TGTGCCAGCAGGGAGCCAGGGGGCAATGAGCAGTTCTTC
>NA|TRBJ2-1|many|TRBV18
CASSRPEGAGNEQFF
TGTGCCAGCTCACGTCCCGAGGGAGCGGGTAATGAGCAGTTCTTC
>NA|TRBJ2-7|many|TRBV3-1
CASSFYNRQGYEQYF
TGTGCCAGCAGCTTTTACAACCGACAAGGCTACGAGCAGTACTTC
>NA|TRBJ2-5|many|TRBV28
CASRTRGIFETQYF
TGTGCCAGCAGGACGCGGGGTATTTTCGAGACCCAGTACTTC
>NA|TRBJ1-2|many|TRBV20-1
CSARSLSYGYTF
TGCAGTGCTAGAAGCCTATCCTATGGCTACACCTTC
>NA|TRBJ1-1|many|TRBV3-1
CASSQATGKDAFF
TGTGCCAGCAGCCAAGCGACCGGGAAGGATGCTTTCTTT
>TRBD2|TRBJ2-3|many|TRBV29-1
CSVETSGMDTQYF
TGCAGCGTTGAGACTAGCGGGATGGATACGCAGTATTTT
>TRBD1|TRBJ1-2|NA|TRBV12-3/TRBV12-4
CASSWTGEYGYTF
TGTGCCAGCAGTTGGACAGGGGAGTATGGCTACACCTTC
>NA|TRBJ2-5|many|TRBV2
CASSEGLQETQYF
TGTGCCAGCAGTGAGGGCCTACAAGAGACCCAGTACTTC
>NA|TRBJ2-7|many|TRBV12-3/TRBV12-4
CASSPAASSYEQYF
TGTGCCAGCAGTCCCGCAGCGAGCTCCTACGAGCAGTACTTC
>NA|TRBJ1-5|many|TRBV30
CAWSVRYNQPQHF
TGTGCCTGGAGTGTACGGTACAATCAGCCCCAGCATTTT
>NA|TRBJ2-3|many|TRBV6-1
CASSTGPGVGVDTQYF
TGTGCCAGCAGCACCGGGCCAGGGGTCGGGGTAGATACGCAGTATTTT
>NA|TRBJ1-1|many|TRBV20-1
CSASSEVTEAFF
TGCAGTGCTAGCTCAGAGGTCACTGAAGCTTTCTTT
>TRBD1|TRBJ2-7|many|TRBV6-1
CASSSAPGTGVYEQYF
TGTGCCAGCAGTTCGGCCCCCGGGACAGGGGTCTACGAGCAGTACTTC
>NA|TRBJ2-7|NA|TRBV7-9
CASSLTVRRGRGSHEQYF
TGTGCCAGCAGCTTAACAGTCCGTAGGGGTCGGGGGTCCCACGAGCAGTACTTC
>TRBD2|TRBJ2-3|many|TRBV27
CASTLGGSGDTQYF
TGTGCCAGCACCCTGGGGGGGAGCGGGGATACGCAGTATTTT
>TRBD1|TRBJ2-5|many|TRBV20-1
CSARGGTGGAETQYF
TGCAGTGCTAGAGGCGGGACAGGGGGCGCAGAGACCCAGTACTTC
>TRBD2|TRBJ2-1|many|TRBV5-1
CASSAGVLSGTVINEQFF
TGCGCCAGCAGCGCCGGGGTCCTAAGCGGGACTGTGATCAATGAGCAGTTCTTC
>NA|TRBJ2-7|many|TRBV20-1
CSAIDTMGTYEQYF
TGCAGTGCTATTGATACTATGGGGACCTACGAGCAGTACTTC
>TRBD2|TRBJ2-1|many|TRBV6-1
CASSQGTSGRGNEQFF
TGTGCCAGCAGTCAGGGGACTAGCGGGAGGGGCAATGAGCAGTTCTTC
>TRBD2|TRBJ2-3|many|TRBV2
CASSVRLAGVTDTQYF
TGTGCCAGCAGTGTCCGACTAGCGGGAGTCACAGATACGCAGTATTTT
>NA|TRBJ1-2|NA|TRBV10-3
CAIKRGDYGYTF
TGTGCCATCAAAAGGGGAGACTATGGCTACACCTTC
>TRBD2|TRBJ2-1|many|TRBV10-3
CAIAGLASYNEQFF
TGTGCCATCGCGGGACTAGCGTCCTACAATGAGCAGTTCTTC
>NA|TRBJ2-7|many|TRBV6-2/TRBV6-3
CASSYYTEQYF
TGTGCCAGCAGTTACTACACGGAGCAGTACTTC
>TRBD1|TRBJ1-2|many|TRBV6-1
CASSYGQGGYGYTF
TGTGCCAGCAGTTACGGACAGGGGGGCTATGGCTACACCTTC
>NA|TRBJ1-5|many|TRBV30
CAWSLDSNQPQHF
TGTGCCTGGAGCCTCGATAGCAATCAGCCCCAGCATTTT
>NA|TRBJ1-2|many|TRBV5-5
CASSLMNNYGYTF
TGTGCCAGCAGCTTAATGAATAACTATGGCTACACCTTC
>NA|TRBJ1-4|NA|TRBV7-6
CASSLGGWGEKLFF
TGTGCCAGCAGCTTAGGGGGTTGGGGTGAAAAACTGTTTTTT
>NA|TRBJ2-2|NA|TRBV3-1
CASSPGLGTFLDGELFF
TGTGCCAGCAGCCCGGGTCTCGGGACGTTCCTTGACGGGGAGCTGTTTTTT
>NA|TRBJ1-1|many|TRBV19
CATSSYLNTEAFF
TGTGCCACCTCGTCCTACCTGAACACTGAAGCTTTCTTT
>NA|TRBJ2-7|NA|TRBV16
CASSFAPTGSSSYEQYF
TGTGCCAGCAGCTTTGCCCCCACAGGTTCGAGCTCCTACGAGCAGTACTTC
>TRBD1|TRBJ1-2|many|TRBV19
CASSSTGGNYGYTF
TGTGCCAGTAGTAGCACAGGGGGTAACTATGGCTACACCTTC
>TRBD2|TRBJ2-5|few|TRBV5-1
CASSLTGTSYETQYF
TGCGCCAGCAGCCTCACCGGGACTAGTTACGAGACCCAGTACTTC
>NA|TRBJ1-4|many|TRBV2
CASNVAGAANEKLFF
TGTGCCAGCAATGTTGCGGGGGCGGCTAATGAAAAACTGTTTTTT
>TRBD2|TRBJ2-2|NA|TRBV9
CASSAWTSGNTGELFF
TGTGCCAGCAGCGCCTGGACTAGCGGTAACACCGGGGAGCTGTTTTTT
>NA|TRBJ1-5|many|TRBV7-8
CASSFGSNQPQHF
TGTGCCAGCAGCTTTGGTAGCAATCAGCCCCAGCATTTT
>NA|TRBJ2-7|NA|TRBV5-4
CASSQGAEAYEQYF
TGTGCCAGCTCCCAGGGAGCAGAGGCCTACGAGCAGTACTTC
>TRBD1|TRBJ2-2|once|TRBV6-1
CASRKPGQGNTGELFF
TGTGCCAGCAGAAAACCGGGACAGGGGAACACCGGGGAGCTGTTTTTT
>NA|TRBJ2-3|many|TRBV7-9
CASSHKDTQYF
TGTGCCAGCAGCCACAAGGATACGCAGTATTTT
>NA|TRBJ1-3|many|TRBV2
CASVWNTGNTIYF
TGTGCCAGCGTGTGGAATACTGGAAACACCATATATTTT
>NA|TRBJ1-3|few|TRBV6-1
CASSDGWNSGNTIYF
TGTGCCAGCAGTGACGGGTGGAACTCTGGAAACACCATATATTTT
>TRBD1|TRBJ2-5|many|TRBV11-2
CASSPGVGQLETQYF
TGTGCCAGCAGCCCAGGGGTGGGACAGTTGGAGACCCAGTACTTC
>NA|TRBJ2-2|many|TRBV12-3/TRBV12-4
CASSIQAPGELFF
TGTGCCAGCAGTATCCAAGCGCCCGGGGAGCTGTTTTTT
>NA|TRBJ1-6|many|TRBV30
CAWSEDSFYNSPLHF
TGTGCCTGGAGCGAAGACAGCTTCTATAATTCACCCCTCCACTTT
>NA|TRBJ2-2|few|TRBV7-9
CASSSSMWNTEELFF
TGTGCCAGCAGCTCCAGTATGTGGAACACCGAGGAGCTGTTTTTT
>NA|TRBJ2-1|NA|TRBV20-1
CSASPPAYNEQFF
TGCAGTGCTAGCCCCCCAGCTTACAATGAGCAGTTCTTC
>NA|TRBJ2-3|many|TRBV20-1
CSARTMVGTDTQYF
TGCAGTGCGAGGACAATGGTGGGCACAGATACGCAGTATTTT
>TRBD2|TRBJ2-1|many|TRBV6-1
CASQSAGLAGAGGNEQFF
TGTGCCAGCCAATCGGCGGGACTAGCGGGAGCCGGGGGCAATGAGCAGTTCTTC
>TRBD2|TRBJ2-6|NA|TRBV7-2
CASSFLGPSGRSGANVLTF
TGTGCCAGCAGCTTCTTGGGTCCTAGCGGGAGGTCCGGGGCCAACGTCCTGACTTTC
>NA|TRBJ1-5|many|TRBV2
CATSSGGALNQPQHF
TGTGCCACCTCTTCGGGCGGCGCCCTTAATCAGCCCCAGCATTTT
>NA|TRBJ2-2|NA|TRBV27
CASSLLVSTGELFF
TGTGCCAGCAGTTTATTAGTTAGCACCGGGGAGCTGTTTTTT
>TRBD1|TRBJ2-7|many|TRBV5-5
CASSLVVTGAPYEQYF
TGTGCCAGCAGCTTGGTGGTGACAGGGGCGCCCTACGAGCAGTACTTC
>NA|TRBJ2-3|few|TRBV6-1
CASSARLAGNTDTQYF
TGTGCCAGCAGCGCCAGACTGGCGGGGAACACAGATACGCAGTATTTT